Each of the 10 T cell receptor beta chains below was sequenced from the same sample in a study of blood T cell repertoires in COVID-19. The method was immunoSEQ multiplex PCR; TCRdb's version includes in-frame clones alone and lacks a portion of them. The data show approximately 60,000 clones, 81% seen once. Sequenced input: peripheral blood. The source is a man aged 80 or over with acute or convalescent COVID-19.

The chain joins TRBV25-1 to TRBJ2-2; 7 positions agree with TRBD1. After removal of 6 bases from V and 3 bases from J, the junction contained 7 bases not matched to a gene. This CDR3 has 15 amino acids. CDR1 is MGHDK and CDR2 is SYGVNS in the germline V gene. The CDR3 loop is CASRPDRTYTGELFF. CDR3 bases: TGTGCCAGCAGGCCGGACAGGACCTACACCGGGGAGCTGTTTTTT. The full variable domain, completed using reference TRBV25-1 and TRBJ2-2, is EADIYQTPRYLVIGTGKKITLECSQTMGHDKMYWYQQDPGMELHLIHYSYGVNSTEKGDLSSESTVSRIRTEHFPLTLESARPSHTSQYLCASRPDRTYTGELFFGEGSRLTVL.

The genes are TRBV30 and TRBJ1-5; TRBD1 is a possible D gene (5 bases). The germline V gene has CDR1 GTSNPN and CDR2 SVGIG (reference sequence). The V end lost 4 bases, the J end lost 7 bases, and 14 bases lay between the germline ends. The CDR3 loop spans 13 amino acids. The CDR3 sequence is CAWTSGGRQPQHF. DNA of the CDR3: TGTGCCTGGACCTCCGGGGGGAGGCAGCCCCAGCATTTT.

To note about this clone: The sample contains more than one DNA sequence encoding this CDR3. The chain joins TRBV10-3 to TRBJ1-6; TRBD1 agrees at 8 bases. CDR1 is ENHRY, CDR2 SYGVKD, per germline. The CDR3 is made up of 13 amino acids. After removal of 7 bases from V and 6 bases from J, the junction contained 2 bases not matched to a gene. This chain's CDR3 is CAIKTGVNSPLHF. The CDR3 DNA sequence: TGTGCCATCAAGACAGGGGTTAATTCACCCCTCCACTTT.

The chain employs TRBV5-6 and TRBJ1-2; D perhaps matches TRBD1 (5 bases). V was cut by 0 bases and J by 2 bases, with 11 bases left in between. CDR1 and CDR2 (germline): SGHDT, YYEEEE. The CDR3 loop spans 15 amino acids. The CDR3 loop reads CASSLGAGRNYGYTF. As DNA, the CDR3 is TGTGCCAGCAGCTTGGGTGCGGGACGCAACTATGGCTACACCTTC.

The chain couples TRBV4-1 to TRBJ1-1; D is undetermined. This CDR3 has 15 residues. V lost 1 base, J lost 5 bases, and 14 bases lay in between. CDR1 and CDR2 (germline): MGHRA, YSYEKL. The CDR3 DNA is TGCGCCAGCAGCCAAGGGGCCCAGGACTATACTGAAGCTTTCTTT. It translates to CASSQGAQDYTEAFF.

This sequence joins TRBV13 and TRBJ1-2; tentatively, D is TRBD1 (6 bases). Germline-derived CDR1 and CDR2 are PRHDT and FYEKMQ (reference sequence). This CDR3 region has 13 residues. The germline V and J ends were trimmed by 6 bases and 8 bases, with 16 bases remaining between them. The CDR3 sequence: CASRPNRVHGYTF. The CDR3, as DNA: TGTGCCAGCAGACCCAACAGGGTTCACGGCTACACCTTC.

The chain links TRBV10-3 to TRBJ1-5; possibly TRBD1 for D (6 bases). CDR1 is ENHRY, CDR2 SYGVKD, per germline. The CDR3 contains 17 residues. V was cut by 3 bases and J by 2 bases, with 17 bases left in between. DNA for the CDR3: TGTGCCATCAGTGAACTCCCTTTGAACAGGGGCAATCAGCCCCAGCATTTT. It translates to CAISELPLNRGNQPQHF.

The CDR3 region is CASSESSRGLVTGELFF. DNA of the CDR3: TGCGCCAGCAGTGAGTCGTCGAGGGGGCTAGTCACCGGGGAGCTGTTTTTT. V gene TRBV10-1 combines with J gene TRBJ2-2, with 7 bases lining up with TRBD1. The germline CDR1 and CDR2 sequences are WNHNN and SYGVQD (reference sequence). This CDR3 has 17 amino acids. The V segment lost 0 bases and the J segment 4 bases; nucleotides outside the gene matches: 8.

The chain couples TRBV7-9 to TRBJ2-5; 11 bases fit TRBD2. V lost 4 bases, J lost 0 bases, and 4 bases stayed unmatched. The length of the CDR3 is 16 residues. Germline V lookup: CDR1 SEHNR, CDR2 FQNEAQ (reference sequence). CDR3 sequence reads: CASSSLAGGYQETQYF. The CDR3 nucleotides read TGTGCCAGCAGCTCGTTAGCGGGGGGGTACCAAGAGACCCAGTACTTC.

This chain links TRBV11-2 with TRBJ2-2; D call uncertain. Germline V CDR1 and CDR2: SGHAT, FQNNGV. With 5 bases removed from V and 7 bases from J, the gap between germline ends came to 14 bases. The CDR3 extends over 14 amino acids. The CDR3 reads CASSPVTNVGELFF. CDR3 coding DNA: TGTGCCAGCAGCCCGGTCACTAACGTCGGGGAGCTGTTTTTT.